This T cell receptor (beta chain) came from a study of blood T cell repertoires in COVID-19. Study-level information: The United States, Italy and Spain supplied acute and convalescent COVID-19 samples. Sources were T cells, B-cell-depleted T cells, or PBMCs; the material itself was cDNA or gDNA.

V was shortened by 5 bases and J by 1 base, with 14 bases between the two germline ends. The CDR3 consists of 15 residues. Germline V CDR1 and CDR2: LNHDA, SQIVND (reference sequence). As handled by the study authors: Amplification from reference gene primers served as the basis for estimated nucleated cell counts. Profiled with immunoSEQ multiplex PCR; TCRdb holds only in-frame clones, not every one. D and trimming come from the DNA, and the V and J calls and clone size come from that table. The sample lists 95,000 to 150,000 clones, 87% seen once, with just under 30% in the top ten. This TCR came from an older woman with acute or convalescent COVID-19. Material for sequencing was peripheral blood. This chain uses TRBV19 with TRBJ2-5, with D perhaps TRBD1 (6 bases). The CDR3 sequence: CASSFNRAAQETQYF. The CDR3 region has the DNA TGTGCCAGTAGTTTTAACAGGGCAGCCCAAGAGACCCAGTACTTC.